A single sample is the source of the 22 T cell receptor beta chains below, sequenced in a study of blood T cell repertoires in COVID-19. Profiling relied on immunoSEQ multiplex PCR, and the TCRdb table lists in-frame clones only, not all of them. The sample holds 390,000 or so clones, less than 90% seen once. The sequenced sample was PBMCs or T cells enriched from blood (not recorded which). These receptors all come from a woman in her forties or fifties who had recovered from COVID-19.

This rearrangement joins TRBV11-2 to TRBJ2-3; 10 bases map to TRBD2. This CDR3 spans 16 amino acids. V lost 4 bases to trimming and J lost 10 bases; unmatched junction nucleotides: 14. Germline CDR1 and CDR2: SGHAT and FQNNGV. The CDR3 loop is CASSSLLAGIVAPQYF. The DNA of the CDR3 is TGTGCCAGCAGCTCACTACTAGCGGGGATTGTAGCGCCGCAGTATTTT.

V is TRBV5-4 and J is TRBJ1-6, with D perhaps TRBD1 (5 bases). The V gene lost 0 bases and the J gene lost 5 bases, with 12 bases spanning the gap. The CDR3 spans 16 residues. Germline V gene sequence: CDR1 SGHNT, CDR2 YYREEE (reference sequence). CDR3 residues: CASSLARDLDNSPLHF. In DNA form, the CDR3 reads TGTGCCAGCAGCTTGGCCAGGGACTTGGATAATTCACCCCTCCACTTT.

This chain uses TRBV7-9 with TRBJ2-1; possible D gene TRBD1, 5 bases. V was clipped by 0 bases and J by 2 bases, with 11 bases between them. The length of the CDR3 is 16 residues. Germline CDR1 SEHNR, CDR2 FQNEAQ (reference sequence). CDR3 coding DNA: TGTGCCAGCAGCTTAGCGCCAGGGTCCCCCTACAATGAGCAGTTCTTC. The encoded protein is CASSLAPGSPYNEQFF.

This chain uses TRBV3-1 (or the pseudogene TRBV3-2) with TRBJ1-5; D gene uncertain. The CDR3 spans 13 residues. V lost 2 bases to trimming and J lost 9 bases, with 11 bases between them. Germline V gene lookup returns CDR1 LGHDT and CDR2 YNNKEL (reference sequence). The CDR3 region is CASSQHPERPQHF. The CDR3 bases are TGTGCCAGCAGCCAACACCCCGAGAGGCCCCAGCATTTT.

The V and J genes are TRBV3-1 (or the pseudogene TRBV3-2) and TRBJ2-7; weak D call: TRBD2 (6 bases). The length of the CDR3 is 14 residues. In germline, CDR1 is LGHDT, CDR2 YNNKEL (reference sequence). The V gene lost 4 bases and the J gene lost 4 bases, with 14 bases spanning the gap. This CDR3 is CASSLWGVPYEQYF. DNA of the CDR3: TGTGCCAGCAGCCTGTGGGGGGTCCCTTACGAGCAGTACTTC.

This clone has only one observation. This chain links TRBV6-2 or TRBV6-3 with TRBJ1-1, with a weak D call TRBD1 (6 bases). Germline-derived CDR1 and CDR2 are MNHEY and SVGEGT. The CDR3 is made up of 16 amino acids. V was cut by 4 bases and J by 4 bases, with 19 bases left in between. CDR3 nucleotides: TGTGCCAGCAGTTCGTCACAAGACAGGCAAGTCACTGAAGCTTTCTTT. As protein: CASSSSQDRQVTEAFF.

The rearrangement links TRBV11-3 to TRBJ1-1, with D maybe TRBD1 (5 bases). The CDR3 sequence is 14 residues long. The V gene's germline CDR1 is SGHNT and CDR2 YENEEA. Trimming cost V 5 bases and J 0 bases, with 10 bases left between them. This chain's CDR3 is CASSPGGVNTEAFF. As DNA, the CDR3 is TGTGCCAGCAGCCCGGGGGGGGTGAACACTGAAGCTTTCTTT.

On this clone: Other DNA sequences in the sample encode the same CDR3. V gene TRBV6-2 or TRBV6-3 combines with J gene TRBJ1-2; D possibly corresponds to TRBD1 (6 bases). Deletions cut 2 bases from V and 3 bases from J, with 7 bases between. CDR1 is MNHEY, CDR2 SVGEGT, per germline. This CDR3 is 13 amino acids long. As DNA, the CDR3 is TGTGCCAGCAGTTACAGGGGGTACTATGGCTACACCTTC. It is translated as CASSYRGYYGYTF.

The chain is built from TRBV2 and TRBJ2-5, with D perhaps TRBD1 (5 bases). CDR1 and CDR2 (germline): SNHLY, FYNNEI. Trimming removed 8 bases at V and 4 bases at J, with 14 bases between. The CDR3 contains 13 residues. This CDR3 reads CASQGPLVETQYF. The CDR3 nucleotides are TGTGCCAGCCAGGGTCCGCTCGTAGAGACCCAGTACTTC.

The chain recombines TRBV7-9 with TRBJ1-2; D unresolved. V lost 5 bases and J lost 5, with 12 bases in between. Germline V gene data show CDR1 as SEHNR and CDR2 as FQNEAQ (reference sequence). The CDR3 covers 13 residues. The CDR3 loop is CASSREGGYGYTF. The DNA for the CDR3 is TGTGCCAGCAGCCGGGAGGGTGGGTATGGCTACACCTTC.

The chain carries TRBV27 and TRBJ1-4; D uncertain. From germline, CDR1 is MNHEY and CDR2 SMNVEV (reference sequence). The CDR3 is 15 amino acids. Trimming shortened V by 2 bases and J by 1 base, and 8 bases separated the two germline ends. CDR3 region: CASSLTDGTNEKLFF. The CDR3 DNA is TGTGCCAGCAGTTTAACAGACGGAACTAATGAAAAACTGTTTTTT.

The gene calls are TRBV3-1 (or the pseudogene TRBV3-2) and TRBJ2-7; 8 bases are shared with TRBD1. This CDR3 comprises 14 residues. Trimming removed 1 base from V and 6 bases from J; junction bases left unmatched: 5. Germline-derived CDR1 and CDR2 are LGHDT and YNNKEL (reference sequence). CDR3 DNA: TGTGCCAGCAGCCAAGGACAGGGGAGGAGCGAGCAGTACTTC. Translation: CASSQGQGRSEQYF.

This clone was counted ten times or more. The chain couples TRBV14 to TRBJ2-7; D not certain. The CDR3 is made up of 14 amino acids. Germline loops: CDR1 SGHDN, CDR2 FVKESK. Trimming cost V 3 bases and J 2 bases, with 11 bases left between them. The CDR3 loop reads CASSHHNLAYEQYF. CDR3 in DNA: TGTGCCAGCAGCCATCACAATTTGGCCTACGAGCAGTACTTC.

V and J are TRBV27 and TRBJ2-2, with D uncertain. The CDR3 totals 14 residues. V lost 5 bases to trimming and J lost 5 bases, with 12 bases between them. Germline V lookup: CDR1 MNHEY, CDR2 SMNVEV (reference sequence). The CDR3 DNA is TGTGCCAGCAGTGAGGCCCGCGGAACCGGGGAGCTGTTTTTT. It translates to CASSEARGTGELFF.

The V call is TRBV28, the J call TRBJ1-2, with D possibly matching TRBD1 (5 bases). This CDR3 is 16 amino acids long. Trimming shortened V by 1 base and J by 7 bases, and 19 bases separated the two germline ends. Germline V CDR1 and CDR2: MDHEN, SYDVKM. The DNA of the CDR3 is TGTGCCAGCAGTTTATTGGGGCCCCAGGGATCTGGTGGCTACACCTTC. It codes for CASSLLGPQGSGGYTF.

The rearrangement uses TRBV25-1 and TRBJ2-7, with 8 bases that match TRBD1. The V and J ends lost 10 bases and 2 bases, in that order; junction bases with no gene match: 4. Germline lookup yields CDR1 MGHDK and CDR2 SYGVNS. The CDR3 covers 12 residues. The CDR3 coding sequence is TGTGCCACCGGGACAGGTCCCTACGAGCAGTACTTC. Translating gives CATGTGPYEQYF.

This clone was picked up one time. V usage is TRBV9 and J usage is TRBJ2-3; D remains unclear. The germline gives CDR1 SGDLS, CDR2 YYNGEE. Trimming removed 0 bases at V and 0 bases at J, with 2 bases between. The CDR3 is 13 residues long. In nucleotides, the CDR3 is TGTGCCAGCAGCGTAGCGAGCACAGATACGCAGTATTTT. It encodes CASSVASTDTQYF.

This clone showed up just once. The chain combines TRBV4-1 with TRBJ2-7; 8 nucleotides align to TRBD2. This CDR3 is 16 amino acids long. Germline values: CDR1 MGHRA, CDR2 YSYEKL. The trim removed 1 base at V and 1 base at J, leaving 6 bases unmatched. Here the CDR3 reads CASSQVLAGGSYEQYF. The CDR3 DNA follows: TGCGCCAGCAGCCAAGTTTTGGCGGGGGGTTCCTACGAGCAGTACTTC.

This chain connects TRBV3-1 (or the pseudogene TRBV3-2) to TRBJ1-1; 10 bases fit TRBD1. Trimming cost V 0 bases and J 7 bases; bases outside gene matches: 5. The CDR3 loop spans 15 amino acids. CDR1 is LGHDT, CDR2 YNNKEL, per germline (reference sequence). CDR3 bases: TGTGCCAGCAGCCAAGAGACTCGGACAGGGGGTGAAGCTTTCTTT. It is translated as CASSQETRTGGEAFF.

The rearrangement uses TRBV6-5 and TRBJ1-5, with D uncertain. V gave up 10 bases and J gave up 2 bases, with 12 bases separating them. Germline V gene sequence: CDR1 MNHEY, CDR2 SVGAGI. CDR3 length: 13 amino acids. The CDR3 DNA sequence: TGTGCCACGCGGCGAAGTGGCAATCAGCCCCAGCATTTT. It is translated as CATRRSGNQPQHF.

Here the CDR3 DNA reads TGCGCCAGCAGCCAAGTGGGGCTTTATGGCTACACCTTC. Protein sequence: CASSQVGLYGYTF. The chain combines TRBV4-3 with TRBJ1-2; the D gene is possibly TRBD1 (5 bases). Germline V CDR1 and CDR2: LGHNA, YSLEER. The CDR3 loop spans 13 amino acids. V dropped 1 base and J dropped 5 bases, with 8 bases sitting between them.

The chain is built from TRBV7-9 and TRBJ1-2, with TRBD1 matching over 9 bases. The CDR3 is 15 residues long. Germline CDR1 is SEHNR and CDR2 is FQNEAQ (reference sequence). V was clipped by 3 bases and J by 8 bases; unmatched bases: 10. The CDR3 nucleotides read TGTGCCAGCAGCTTTTCCGGGACAGGGAGTCGCGGCTACACCTTC. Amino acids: CASSFSGTGSRGYTF.